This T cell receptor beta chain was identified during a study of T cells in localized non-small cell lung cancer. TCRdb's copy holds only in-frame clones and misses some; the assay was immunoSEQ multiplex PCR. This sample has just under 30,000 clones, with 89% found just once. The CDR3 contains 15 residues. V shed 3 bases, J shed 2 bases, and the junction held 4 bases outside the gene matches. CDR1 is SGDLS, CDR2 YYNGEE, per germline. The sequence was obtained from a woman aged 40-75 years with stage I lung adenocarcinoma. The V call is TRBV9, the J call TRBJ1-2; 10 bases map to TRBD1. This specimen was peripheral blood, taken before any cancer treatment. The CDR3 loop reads CASSGGQGRNYGYTF. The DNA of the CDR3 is TGTGCCAGCAGCGGGGGACAGGGGCGGAACTATGGCTACACCTTC.